Listed below are T cell receptor beta chains from one sample, sequenced in a study of cytomegalovirus exposure and HLA in healthy donors. Only in-frame clones appear in the TCRdb table, and some are missing; sequencing was by immunoSEQ multiplex PCR. The table has 150,000 to 200,000 clones, roughly four fifths seen once; the top ten hold 1.9%. Sequencing was performed on PBMCs. The receptors stem from a woman under 30 in good health and CMV-seronegative. The CDR3 runs from the conserved cysteine through the conserved F or W. The order of the fields is J gene, D gene, V gene, clone size, CDR3 DNA, CDR3 protein. The D gene is left open where the match is weak. For some rows the clone size is stated as once, few or many, or as a class when expanded; others skip it.

J: TRBJ2-7; D: -; V: TRBV5-1; size: -; DNA: TGCGCCAGCAGCTTGGAGATCGGGATTCTGGACGAGCAGTACTTC; CDR3: CASSLEIGILDEQYF
J: TRBJ2-7; D: -; V: TRBV5-1; size: few; DNA: TGCGCCAGCAGCTTGGACAACTACGAGCAGTACTTC; CDR3: CASSLDNYEQYF
J: TRBJ1-5; D: TRBD1; V: TRBV10-3; size: few; DNA: TGTGCCATCAGTGGGACAGGGTATAGCAATCAGCCCCAGCATTTT; CDR3: CAISGTGYSNQPQHF
J: TRBJ2-1; D: -; V: TRBV9; size: few; DNA: TGTGCCAGCAGCGTAGGATCTGGCCGTGAGCAGTTCTTC; CDR3: CASSVGSGREQFF
J: TRBJ2-7; D: TRBD2; V: TRBV6-1; size: -; DNA: TGTGCCGCCGGGGGACTAGCGGACTCCTACGAGCAGTACTTC; CDR3: CAAGGLADSYEQYF
J: TRBJ1-2; D: -; V: TRBV28; size: once; DNA: TGTGCCAGCAGTCCCCTCCCCCTGACAGGCAACTATGGCTACACCTTC; CDR3: CASSPLPLTGNYGYTF
J: TRBJ1-1; D: TRBD1; V: TRBV6-5; size: once; DNA: TGTGCCAGCAACCCGACAGGGCCGAACACTGAAGCTTTCTTT; CDR3: CASNPTGPNTEAFF
J: TRBJ1-4; D: -; V: TRBV5-1; size: -; DNA: TGCGCCAGCAGCGCGGGACGGTATAATGAAAAACTGTTTTTT; CDR3: CASSAGRYNEKLFF
J: TRBJ1-2; D: -; V: TRBV11-2; size: -; DNA: TGTGCCAGCAGCTTTGACGGAGACTATGGCTACACCTTC; CDR3: CASSFDGDYGYTF
J: TRBJ2-1; D: TRBD2; V: TRBV19; size: -; DNA: TGTGCCAGTAGTATATGGAGCGGGGGAGGCAATGAGCAGTTCTTC; CDR3: CASSIWSGGGNEQFF
J: TRBJ1-2; D: -; V: TRBV7-9; size: -; DNA: TGTGCCAGCAGCTTATCCGGACTAGGCTACACCTTC; CDR3: CASSLSGLGYTF
J: TRBJ1-2; D: -; V: TRBV28; size: -; DNA: TGTGCCAGCAGTTCGGGTATAAACTATGGCTACACCTTC; CDR3: CASSSGINYGYTF
J: TRBJ2-5; D: TRBD2; V: TRBV18; size: -; DNA: TGTGCCAGCTCACCGTCCCTAGCGGGAGAGACCCAGTACTTC; CDR3: CASSPSLAGETQYF
J: TRBJ2-3; D: -; V: TRBV4-1; size: -; DNA: TGCGCCAGCAGCCAAGATACCTTGCTCGCGGATACGCAGTATTTT; CDR3: CASSQDTLLADTQYF
J: TRBJ1-1; D: TRBD1; V: TRBV28; size: -; DNA: TGTGCCAGCAGGGCGGGACAGGGGAACACTGAAGCTTTCTTT; CDR3: CASRAGQGNTEAFF
J: TRBJ2-3; D: -; V: TRBV25-1; size: -; DNA: TGTGCCAGCAGTGAAAGAAGGGAGGCAGGGGGAACAGATACGCAGTATTTT; CDR3: CASSERREAGGTDTQYF
J: TRBJ2-3; D: TRBD2; V: TRBV4-1; size: -; DNA: TGCGCCAGCAGCACCAAGATTGGCCTAGCGGCTAGCACAGATACGCAGTATTTT; CDR3: CASSTKIGLAASTDTQYF
J: TRBJ2-1; D: -; V: TRBV7-8; size: -; DNA: TGTGCCAGCAGGGGCACTGACTCCTACAATGAGCAGTTCTTC; CDR3: CASRGTDSYNEQFF
J: TRBJ2-3; D: TRBD2; V: TRBV28; size: -; DNA: TGTGCCAGCAGTTTGGCTAGCGGGAGCTTGCGTACGCAGTATTTT; CDR3: CASSLASGSLRTQYF
J: TRBJ2-7; D: -; V: TRBV19; size: -; DNA: TGTGCCAGTAGTATCGGCCCTCGGGTCGACCCCTACGAGCAGTACTTC; CDR3: CASSIGPRVDPYEQYF
J: TRBJ1-6; D: -; V: TRBV6-5; size: -; DNA: TGTGCCAGCAGTTATGGAGGGGTGAAATCACCCCTCCACTTT; CDR3: CASSYGGVKSPLHF
J: TRBJ1-6; D: -; V: TRBV2; size: -; DNA: TGTGCCAGCACCCCCCCGGGCCGGGGGAATTCACCCCTCCACTTT; CDR3: CASTPPGRGNSPLHF
J: TRBJ2-7; D: TRBD1; V: TRBV7-9; size: -; DNA: TGTGCCAGCAGCTTAGGACAGGGTGACTACGAGCAGTACTTC; CDR3: CASSLGQGDYEQYF
J: TRBJ1-2; D: -; V: TRBV7-9; size: -; DNA: TGTGCCAGCAGCGCCAATCAAGGACAGCTCTATGGCTACACCTTC; CDR3: CASSANQGQLYGYTF
J: TRBJ2-3; D: -; V: TRBV6-1; size: -; DNA: TGTGCCAGCAGAAGACAGCCTCGCACAGATACGCAGTATTTT; CDR3: CASRRQPRTDTQYF
J: TRBJ1-2; D: TRBD1; V: TRBV7-9; size: once; DNA: TGTGCCAGCAGCTTAGAGAGGGACAGGGGCTATGGCTACACCTTC; CDR3: CASSLERDRGYGYTF
J: TRBJ2-1; D: -; V: TRBV5-4; size: once; DNA: TGTGCCAGCAGCTTCCCGGGAAGCTCCTACAATGAGCAGTTCTTC; CDR3: CASSFPGSSYNEQFF
J: TRBJ1-2; D: TRBD1; V: TRBV7-8; size: few; DNA: TGTGCCAGCAGCTTAGCACCGACAGGGACCTATGGCTACACCTTC; CDR3: CASSLAPTGTYGYTF